This T cell receptor beta chain was sequenced during a study of OX40 agonist ivuxolimab in advanced cancers. Background on the study: Earlier treatment with anti-PD-1, anti-PD-L1 or anti-CTLA-4 was permitted, and roughly 40% had received some.

This table comes from immunoSEQ multiplex PCR, and its TCRdb copy is limited to in-frame clones, with some not included. The table lists under 70,000 clones, approximately 90% of them singletons, with 6.5% to 8.5% in the top ten. V was cut by 1 base and J by 6 bases, with 15 bases left in between. Germline CDR1 reads SGHVS; CDR2 reads FNYEAQ. The CDR3 length is 15 residues. The rearrangement uses TRBV7-6 and TRBJ1-2; tentatively, D is TRBD1 (5 bases). This clonotype was obtained from an adult with an advanced solid tumor such as melanoma, head and neck, liver or kidney cancer. This specimen was CD4+ or CD8+ T cells sorted from blood, taken in a trial of the OX40 agonist ivuxolimab. This chain's CDR3 is CASSLGVEGVNGYTF. In nucleotides, the CDR3 is TGTGCCAGCAGCTTAGGAGTTGAAGGGGTCAATGGCTACACCTTC.